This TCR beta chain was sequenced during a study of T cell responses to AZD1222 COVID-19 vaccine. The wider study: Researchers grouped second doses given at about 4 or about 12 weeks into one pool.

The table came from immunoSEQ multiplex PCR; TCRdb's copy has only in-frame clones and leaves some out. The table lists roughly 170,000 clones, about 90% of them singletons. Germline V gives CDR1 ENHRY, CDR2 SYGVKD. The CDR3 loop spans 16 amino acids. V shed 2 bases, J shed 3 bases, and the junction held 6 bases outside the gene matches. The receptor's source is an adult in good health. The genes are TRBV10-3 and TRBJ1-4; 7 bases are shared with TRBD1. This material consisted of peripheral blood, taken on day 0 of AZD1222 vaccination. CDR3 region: CAISEGQGVPNEKLFF. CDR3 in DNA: TGTGCCATCAGTGAGGGTCAGGGGGTCCCTAATGAAAAACTGTTTTTT.